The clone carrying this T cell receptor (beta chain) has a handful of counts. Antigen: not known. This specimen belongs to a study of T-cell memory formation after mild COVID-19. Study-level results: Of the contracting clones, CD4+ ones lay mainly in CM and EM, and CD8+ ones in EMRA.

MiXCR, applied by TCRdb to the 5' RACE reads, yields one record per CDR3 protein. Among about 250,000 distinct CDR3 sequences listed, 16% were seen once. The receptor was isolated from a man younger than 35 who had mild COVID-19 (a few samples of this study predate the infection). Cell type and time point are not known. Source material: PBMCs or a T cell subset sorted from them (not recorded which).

CDR3 DNA: TGCGCCAGCAGGACGGATACTAATGAAAAACTGTTTTTT. It encodes CASRTDTNEKLFF. The V and J genes are TRBV5-1 and TRBJ1-4; no firm D call. Germline V lookup: CDR1 SGHRS, CDR2 YFSETQ. V was trimmed by 5 bases and J by 2 bases, leaving 7 bases between them. The CDR3 runs 13 residues.